A single sample gave rise to the 9 T cell receptor beta chains below, sequenced in a study of T cell clones after liver transplantation. This table comes from immunoSEQ multiplex PCR, and its TCRdb copy is limited to in-frame clones, with some not included. Of roughly 100,000 clones in the sample, roughly 80% are singletons; the top ten hold about 2.6%. Sequenced here: CD4+ T cells from blood, sampled around 44 months after liver transplant. These receptors all stem from a human patient who received a liver transplant. Some T cells may have originated in the graft donor.

The table lists this clone with a few counts. The J gene is TRBJ1-6, the V gene TRBV2; maybe TRBD1 (6 bases). V was cut by 9 bases and J by 8 bases, with 17 bases left in between. Germline V gene data show CDR1 as SNHLY and CDR2 as FYNNEI. This CDR3 comprises 14 residues. CDR3 amino acids: CASVAGGGYSPLHF. The CDR3 DNA reads as TGTGCCAGTGTAGCGGGGGGCGGTTATTCACCCCTCCACTTT. The variable domain in full, with the rest retrieved from reference TRBV2 and TRBJ1-6, is EPEVTQTPSHQVTQMGQEVILRCVPISNHLYFYWYRQILGQKVEFLVSFYNNEISEKSEIFDDQFSVERPDGSNFTLKIRSTKLEDSAMYFCASVAGGGYSPLHFGNGTRLTVT.

The chain employs TRBV11-2 and TRBJ2-5; 7 bases line up with TRBD1. This CDR3 is built from 14 residues. The germline CDR1 and CDR2 sequences are SGHAT and FQNNGV. Trimming at V came to 5 bases and at J to 5 bases, leaving 8 bases not matched to a gene. CDR3 sequence reads: CASSQRTGVETQYF. The DNA of the CDR3 is TGTGCCAGCAGCCAACGGACAGGTGTGGAGACCCAGTACTTC.

The gene calls are TRBV5-4 and TRBJ1-1; 7 positions agree with TRBD1. The CDR3 consists of 17 residues. The V and J ends lost 3 bases and 4 bases, in that order; junction bases with no gene match: 15. Germline V CDR1 and CDR2: SGHNT, YYREEE (reference sequence). CDR3 DNA sequence: TGTGCCAGCAGCTCCGAGGGAAGACAGGGATTGGGCACTGAAGCTTTCTTT. Translating gives CASSSEGRQGLGTEAFF.

About this clone: Other DNA variants within this sample encode the same CDR3. The genes are TRBV29-1 and TRBJ2-7, with D unclear. Germline loops: CDR1 SQVTM, CDR2 ANQGSEA. The V end lost 3 bases, the J end lost 3 bases, and 9 bases lay between the germline ends. The CDR3 totals 12 residues. For the CDR3, the DNA is TGCAGCGTTGAGGTACAGAACTACGAGCAGTACTTC. It translates to CSVEVQNYEQYF.

In DNA, the CDR3 is TGTGCCAGCAGCAGGACTAGCGGGAGTGCAAGCTCCTACAATGAGCAGTTCTTC. It specifies CASSRTSGSASSYNEQFF. This chain connects TRBV7-3 to TRBJ2-1, with 13 nucleotides matching TRBD2. Per germline, CDR1 SGHTA and CDR2 FQGTGA. The CDR3 is 18 residues long. After removal of 5 bases from V and 0 bases from J, the junction contained 7 bases not matched to a gene.

The rearrangement uses TRBV5-1 and TRBJ1-4; 8 nucleotides match TRBD1. This CDR3 contains 16 residues. The germline V gene encodes CDR1 SGHRS and CDR2 YFSETQ. The V segment lost 4 bases and the J segment 5 bases; nucleotides outside the gene matches: 10. The CDR3 here is CASSPPTGGGNEKLFF. The CDR3 DNA follows: TGCGCCAGCAGCCCCCCTACAGGGGGGGGAAATGAAAAACTGTTTTTT.

This chain links TRBV7-8 with TRBJ2-2; 9 nucleotides line up with TRBD1. The CDR3 has 16 amino acids. Germline V gives CDR1 SGHVS, CDR2 FQNEAQ. V shed 3 bases and J 6 bases; nucleotides not matched to a gene: 8. The DNA for the CDR3 is TGTGCCAGCAGCTTTGGGGACAGGGTTGGATCCGGGGAGCTGTTTTTT. Translated: CASSFGDRVGSGELFF. The variable domain in full, with the rest retrieved from reference TRBV7-8 and TRBJ2-2, is GAGVSQSPRYKVAKRGQDVALRCDPISGHVSLFWYQQALGQGPEFLTYFQNEAQLDKSGLPSDRFFAERPEGSVSTLKIQRTQQEDSAVYLCASSFGDRVGSGELFFGEGSRLTVL.

V gene TRBV30 combines with J gene TRBJ2-4; TRBD2 matches at 12 bases. Germline assignment: CDR1 GTSNPN and CDR2 SVGIG (reference sequence). The V gene end was trimmed by 1 base and the J gene end by 0 bases; junction bases not matched to a gene: 16. This CDR3 is 21 amino acids long. CDR3: CAWSGTPRGGLAGLAKNIQYF. In DNA, the CDR3 is TGTGCCTGGAGTGGGACCCCACGGGGCGGACTAGCGGGGTTAGCCAAAAACATTCAGTACTTC.

The chain links TRBV29-1 to TRBJ2-3; 10 bases agree with TRBD2. V was pared by 7 bases and J by 3 bases, with 7 bases of the junction left unmatched. Germline V CDR1 and CDR2: SQVTM, ANQGSEA. The CDR3 totals 14 residues. CDR3 in DNA: TGCAGCGCCGTACTAGCGGGAAGGACAGATACGCAGTATTTT. Amino acids: CSAVLAGRTDTQYF.